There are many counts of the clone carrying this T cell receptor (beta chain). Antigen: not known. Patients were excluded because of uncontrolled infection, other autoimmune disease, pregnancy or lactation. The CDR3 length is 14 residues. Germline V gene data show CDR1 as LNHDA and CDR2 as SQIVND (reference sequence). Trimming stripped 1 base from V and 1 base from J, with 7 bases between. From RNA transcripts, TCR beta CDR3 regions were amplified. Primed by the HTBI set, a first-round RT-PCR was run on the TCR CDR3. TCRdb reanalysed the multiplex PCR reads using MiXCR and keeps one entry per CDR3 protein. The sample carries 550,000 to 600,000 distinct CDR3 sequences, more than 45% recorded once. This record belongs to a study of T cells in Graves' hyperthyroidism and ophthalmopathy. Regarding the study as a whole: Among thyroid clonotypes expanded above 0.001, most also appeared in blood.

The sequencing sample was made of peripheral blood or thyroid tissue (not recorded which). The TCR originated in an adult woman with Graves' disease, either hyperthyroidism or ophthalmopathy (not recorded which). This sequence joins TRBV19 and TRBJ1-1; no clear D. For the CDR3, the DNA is TGTGCCAGTAGTATAGGATGGGAGAACACTGAAGCTTTCTTT. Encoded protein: CASSIGWENTEAFF.